The 20 T cell receptor beta chains reported below all come from one sample, sequenced in a study of memory CD4+ T cells and cytomegalovirus serostatus. Single viable CD3+CD4+CD8-CD45RO+ cells were sorted as the memory CD4+ T cells. Sequencing used immunoSEQ multiplex PCR; TCRdb keeps in-frame clones, though not all of them. The table shows 50,000 or so clones, with roughly 80% occurring only once. Sequenced: memory CD4+ T cells from blood. The receptor set was obtained from an adult in good health and CMV-seropositive.

For this clone: Other DNA variants within this sample encode the same CDR3. In DNA, the CDR3 is TGTGCCAGCAGCTTGCAGGTGAACACTGAAGCTTTCTTT. Encoded protein: CASSLQVNTEAFF. This chain joins TRBV11-2 and TRBJ1-1; no definite D call. V lost 3 bases and J lost 0, with 5 bases in between. CDR1 and CDR2 (germline): SGHAT, FQNNGV. The CDR3 is made up of 13 amino acids.

The genes are TRBV2 and TRBJ2-2; 10 bases agree with TRBD1. V lost 8 bases to trimming and J lost 4 bases; unmatched junction nucleotides: 4. The CDR3 totals 14 residues. Germline loops: CDR1 SNHLY, CDR2 FYNNEI. CDR3 sequence (DNA): TGTGCCAGCCGACAGGGGGCGGGCACCGGGGAGCTGTTTTTT. It encodes CASRQGAGTGELFF.

In this sample, this clone turned up once. The V gene is TRBV10-3, the J gene TRBJ2-1; no reliable D call. CDR1 and CDR2 (germline): ENHRY, SYGVKD. This CDR3 comprises 14 residues. With 4 bases removed from V and 1 base from J, the gap between germline ends came to 8 bases. CDR3: CAISVGVSYNEQFF. As DNA, the CDR3 is TGTGCCATCAGTGTTGGGGTTTCCTACAATGAGCAGTTCTTC.

The J gene is TRBJ2-3, the V gene TRBV7-2; TRBD2 aligns across 13 bases. This CDR3 has 15 amino acids. Germline V gene data show CDR1 as SGHTA and CDR2 as FQGNSA. Losses at the gene ends were 2 bases for V and 6 bases for J; bases not matched to a gene: 2. Here the CDR3 reads CASSLLLAGGDTQYF. In DNA, the CDR3 is TGTGCCAGCAGCTTACTACTAGCGGGGGGGGATACGCAGTATTTT.

The chain carries TRBV6-6 and TRBJ1-6; 7 nucleotides match TRBD1. The CDR3 covers 15 residues. V dropped 6 bases and J dropped 5; count of bases not matched to a gene: 7. Germline assignment: CDR1 MNHNY and CDR2 SVGAGI (reference sequence). Written as DNA, the CDR3 is TGTGCCAGCAGACTAACCGGGACAGATAATTCACCCCTCCACTTT. Protein: CASRLTGTDNSPLHF.

The chain couples TRBV7-2 to TRBJ1-2; a weak D match, TRBD1 (5 bases). CDR1 and CDR2 (germline): SGHTA, FQGNSA. Trimming left V 5 bases short and J 7 bases short, with 23 bases between. CDR3 length: 16 amino acids. CDR3 sequence reads: CASSRTGLGARRGYTF. In nucleotides, the CDR3 is TGTGCCAGCAGCCGAACCGGGCTCGGGGCCCGGCGTGGCTACACCTTC.

V gene TRBV7-6 combines with J gene TRBJ2-3; tentatively, D is TRBD2 (6 bases). V was shortened by 1 base and J by 2 bases, with 16 bases between the two germline ends. CDR3 length equals 17 residues. Germline-derived CDR1 and CDR2 are SGHVS and FNYEAQ. CDR3 protein: CASSLGGTGTITDTQYF. The CDR3 DNA follows: TGTGCCAGCAGCTTAGGCGGGACGGGGACGATCACAGATACGCAGTATTTT.

This clone was seen a few times. The chain joins TRBV19 to TRBJ2-2; 7 nucleotides match TRBD1. V gave up 5 bases and J gave up 6 bases; unmatched junction bases: 6. The CDR3 totals 14 residues. The germline CDR1 and CDR2 sequences are LNHDA and SQIVND (reference sequence). CDR3 coding DNA: TGTGCCAGTAGTCCCAATGACAGGGCCGGGGAGCTGTTTTTT. Amino acids: CASSPNDRAGELFF. Full variable domain (outside the CDR3, taken from reference TRBV19 and TRBJ2-2): DGGITQSPKYLFRKEGQNVTLSCEQNLNHDAMYWYRQDPGQGLRLIYYSQIVNDFQKGDIAEGYSVSREKKESFPLTVTSAQKNPTAFYLCASSPNDRAGELFFGEGSRLTVL.

The rearrangement joins TRBV10-1 to TRBJ2-3; 11 nucleotides match TRBD2. The junction had 0 bases not matched to a gene; V was cut back by 7 bases and J by 3 bases. The length of the CDR3 is 13 residues. Germline loops: CDR1 WNHNN, CDR2 SYGVQD (reference sequence). CDR3 nucleotide sequence: TGCGCCAGCACTAGCGGGGGGACAGATACGCAGTATTTT. It is translated as CASTSGGTDTQYF.

The CDR3 here is CASSQGFGLGGYTF. CDR3 DNA sequence: TGCGCCAGCAGCCAAGGGTTTGGTCTGGGCGGCTACACCTTC. The rearrangement links TRBV4-3 to TRBJ1-2; D remains unclear. CDR1 is LGHNA and CDR2 is YSLEER in the germline V gene. Trimming shortened V by 1 base and J by 8 bases, and 14 bases separated the two germline ends. This CDR3 is 14 amino acids long.

This chain connects TRBV19 to TRBJ2-5, with 11 bases identical to TRBD1. CDR1 is LNHDA, CDR2 SQIVND, per germline (reference sequence). The CDR3 covers 18 residues. V lost 6 bases, J lost 2 bases, and 14 bases stayed unmatched. The CDR3 protein is CASRLLGTGGQGQETQYF. The CDR3 DNA reads as TGTGCCAGTAGACTCCTCGGGACAGGGGGACAAGGGCAAGAGACCCAGTACTTC.

This rearrangement joins TRBV10-3 to TRBJ2-3, with 8 bases matching TRBD1. V gave up 3 bases and J gave up 0 bases; unmatched junction bases: 11. Germline CDR1 and CDR2: ENHRY and SYGVKD. The CDR3 totals 18 residues. In nucleotides, the CDR3 is TGTGCCATCAGTGAAACTCCGACAGGGGATGCTAGCACAGATACGCAGTATTTT. It translates to CAISETPTGDASTDTQYF.

Sample share makes this clone medium-sized. The chain combines TRBV27 with TRBJ1-5, with D perhaps TRBD1 (5 bases). Trimming pared 3 bases from V and 6 bases from J, leaving 9 bases between. This CDR3 contains 13 residues. Germline assignment: CDR1 MNHEY and CDR2 SMNVEV (reference sequence). CDR3 coding DNA: TGTGCCAGCAGTTTCGGGGGTACTCAGCCCCAGCATTTT. It encodes CASSFGGTQPQHF.

This chain connects TRBV14 to TRBJ2-2; D remains ambiguous. In germline, CDR1 is SGHDN, CDR2 FVKESK. V shed 1 base and J shed 5 bases, with 8 bases lying between them. The CDR3 runs to 14 residues. CDR3 DNA sequence: TGTGCCAGCAGCCAAGCTCGGGTGACCGGGGAGCTGTTTTTT. Protein product: CASSQARVTGELFF. Combining the CDR3 with reference TRBV14 and TRBJ2-2 gives the whole variable domain EAGVTQFPSHSVIEKGQTVTLRCDPISGHDNLYWYRRVMGKEIKFLLHFVKESKQDESGMPNNRFLAERTGGTYSTLKVQPAELEDSGVYFCASSQARVTGELFFGEGSRLTVL.

Only one count was recorded for this clone. The chain recombines TRBV5-1 with TRBJ1-1; the match to TRBD1 covers 7 bases. The germline CDR1 and CDR2 sequences are SGHRS and YFSETQ. The J segment lost 5 bases and the V segment lost 2 bases, leaving 6 bases of the junction unmatched. The CDR3 contains 14 residues. This CDR3 reads CASSLWKQGTEAFF. CDR3 coding DNA: TGCGCCAGCAGCTTATGGAAACAGGGGACTGAAGCTTTCTTT.

V usage is TRBV6-5 and J usage is TRBJ1-1; D is undetermined. V gave up 5 bases and J gave up 2 bases, with 12 bases separating them. Germline V gene data show CDR1 as MNHEY and CDR2 as SVGAGI. The CDR3 is 14 amino acids. CDR3 sequence reads: CASSLSFDNTEAFF. In DNA, the CDR3 is TGTGCCAGCAGTCTCTCCTTTGACAACACTGAAGCTTTCTTT.

The rearrangement uses TRBV27 and TRBJ2-7; 7 bases agree with TRBD1. The CDR3 consists of 15 residues. J gave up 0 bases and V 8 bases, and 10 bases lay outside the gene matches. The V gene's germline CDR1 is MNHEY and CDR2 SMNVEV (reference sequence). The CDR3 region is CASGRQGFGSYEQYF. CDR3 nucleotides: TGTGCCAGCGGACGACAGGGTTTCGGCTCCTACGAGCAGTACTTC.

The sample holds one count of this clone. This rearrangement joins TRBV6-5 to TRBJ1-3; TRBD1 is a possible D gene (6 bases). With 6 bases removed from V and 0 bases from J, the gap between germline ends came to 12 bases. Germline loops: CDR1 MNHEY, CDR2 SVGAGI. The CDR3 covers 15 residues. This CDR3 reads CASRQGTSSGNTIYF. DNA for the CDR3: TGTGCCAGCAGACAGGGTACAAGCTCTGGAAACACCATATATTTT.

This clone has a handful of counts. The gene calls are TRBV10-3 and TRBJ1-1; 11 bases map to TRBD1. Looked up from germline, CDR1 is ENHRY and CDR2 is SYGVKD. The CDR3 has 17 amino acids. V shed 7 bases, J shed 1 base, and the junction held 11 bases outside the gene matches. Here the CDR3 DNA reads TGTGCCATCAAGGAGCGGACAGGGGGCGAGAGGAACACTGAAGCTTTCTTT. It encodes CAIKERTGGERNTEAFF.

The chain uses TRBV5-4 and TRBJ2-3; 7 nucleotides line up with TRBD2. With 4 bases clipped from V and 6 bases from J, the junction kept 8 bases outside the gene matches. The CDR3 spans 14 residues. Germline CDR1 is SGHNT and CDR2 is YYREEE (reference sequence). CDR3 nucleotide sequence: TGTGCCAGCAGCCTACTGGACGGGAGGGATACGCAGTATTTT. Translation: CASSLLDGRDTQYF.